The clone carrying this T cell receptor (beta chain) was seen just once. The germline V gene has CDR1 GTSNPN and CDR2 SVGIG (reference sequence). With 1 base removed from V and 6 bases from J, the gap between germline ends came to 12 bases. The CDR3 has 14 residues. Only in-frame clones appear in the TCRdb table, and some are missing; sequencing was by immunoSEQ multiplex PCR. This table has under 150,000 clones, roughly 90% appearing once. This specimen comes from a study of control samples from healthy donors and cancer patients. The sample comprised PBMCs. This chain uses TRBV30 with TRBJ1-4; D is uncertain. This clonotype was sampled from a man aged 50 to 60 with head and neck cancer. The chain's CDR3 is CAWSDGVLHEKLFF. The CDR3 DNA sequence: TGTGCCTGGAGTGATGGTGTTCTTCATGAAAAACTGTTTTTT.